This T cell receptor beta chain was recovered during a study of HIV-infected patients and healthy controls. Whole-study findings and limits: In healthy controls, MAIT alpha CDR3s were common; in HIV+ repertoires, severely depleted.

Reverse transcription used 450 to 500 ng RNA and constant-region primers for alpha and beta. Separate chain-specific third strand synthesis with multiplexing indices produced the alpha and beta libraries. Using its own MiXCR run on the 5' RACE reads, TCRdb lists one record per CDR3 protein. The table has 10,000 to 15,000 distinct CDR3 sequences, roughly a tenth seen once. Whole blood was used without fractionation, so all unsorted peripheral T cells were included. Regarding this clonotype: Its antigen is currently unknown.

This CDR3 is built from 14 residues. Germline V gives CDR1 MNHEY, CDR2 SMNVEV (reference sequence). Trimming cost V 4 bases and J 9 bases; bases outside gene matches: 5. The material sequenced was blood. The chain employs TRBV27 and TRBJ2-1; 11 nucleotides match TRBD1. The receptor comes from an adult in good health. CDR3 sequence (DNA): TGTGCCAGCAGTTCCGGGACAGGGGGTACTGAGCAGTTCTTC. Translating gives CASSSGTGGTEQFF.